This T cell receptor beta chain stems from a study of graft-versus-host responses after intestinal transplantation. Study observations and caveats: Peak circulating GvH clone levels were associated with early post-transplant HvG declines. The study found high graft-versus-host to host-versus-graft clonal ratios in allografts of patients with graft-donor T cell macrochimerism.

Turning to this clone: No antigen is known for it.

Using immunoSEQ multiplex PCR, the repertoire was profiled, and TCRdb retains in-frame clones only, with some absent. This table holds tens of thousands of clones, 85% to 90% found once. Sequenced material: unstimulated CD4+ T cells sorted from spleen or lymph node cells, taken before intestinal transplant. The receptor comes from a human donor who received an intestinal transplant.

The CDR3 DNA sequence: TGTGCCAGCAGCGTAGGTGTGCAGGGAGGCTACGAGCAGTACTTC. It translates to CASSVGVQGGYEQYF. This chain uses TRBV9 with TRBJ2-7, with D perhaps TRBD2 (6 bases). The germline gives CDR1 SGDLS, CDR2 YYNGEE. This CDR3 has 15 amino acids. The V end was cut by 0 bases, the J end by 3 bases, with 13 bases between.